This T cell receptor (beta chain) was documented in a study of T cells in Graves' hyperthyroidism and ophthalmopathy. This clonotype has ten or more counts. Its target is unknown. The V gene end was trimmed by 6 bases and the J gene end by 5 bases; junction bases not matched to a gene: 12. The CDR3 covers 16 residues. Authors of the study amplified TCR beta CDR3 regions from RNA transcripts. The study used the HTBI primer set for a first-round RT-PCR of the TCR CDR3. TCRdb processed the multiplex PCR reads anew with MiXCR; each CDR3 protein has one entry. The table shows 400,000 to 450,000 distinct CDR3 sequences, with roughly 14% occurring only once. Study conclusions and caveats: In validation, the model predicted ophthalmopathy. These predictions came a median roughly 6 months before onset.

Sequencing was done on a sample of blood. The chain recombines TRBV12-3 or TRBV12-4 with TRBJ2-5, with 10 bases that match TRBD2. The source is a man between 18 and 29 years old with Graves' ophthalmopathy. The CDR3 DNA is TGTGCCAGCAGGTCCTCCGAGCGGGGGGGCAAGGAGACCCAGTACTTC. Translated: CASRSSERGGKETQYF.